The clone carrying this T cell receptor (beta chain) showed up many times. Antigen unknown. This record belongs to a study of T cells in Graves' hyperthyroidism and ophthalmopathy. On the study more broadly: At initial diagnosis, before any treatment had begun, peripheral blood was obtained.

Amplified regions were TCR beta CDR3 sequences from RNA transcripts. The TCR CDR3 was amplified in a first-round RT-PCR using the HTBI primer set. TCRdb re-called the multiplex PCR reads with MiXCR, one entry per CDR3 protein. The table includes around 620,000 distinct CDR3 sequences, 15% to 20% detected once. Hyperthyroidism in the patients, aged 18 to 65, was newly diagnosed and under 2 months in duration. The germline V gene encodes CDR1 MNHNS and CDR2 SASEGT. V shed 2 bases and J 2 bases; nucleotides not matched to a gene: 6. CDR3 length equals 15 residues. Regarding the study as a whole: Most clonotypes expanded in the thyroid (above 0.001) were also present in blood. A model built on 13 V-J features separated ophthalmopathy from stable hyperthyroidism.

The rearrangement joins TRBV6-1 to TRBJ2-7, with TRBD2 matching 7 bases. Sample: blood. The TCR comes from a woman in her twenties or thirties with Graves' hyperthyroidism. The CDR3 DNA is TGTGCCAGCAGTGAATTGGGAGCGGGGACCTACGAGCAGTACTTC. Amino acids: CASSELGAGTYEQYF.